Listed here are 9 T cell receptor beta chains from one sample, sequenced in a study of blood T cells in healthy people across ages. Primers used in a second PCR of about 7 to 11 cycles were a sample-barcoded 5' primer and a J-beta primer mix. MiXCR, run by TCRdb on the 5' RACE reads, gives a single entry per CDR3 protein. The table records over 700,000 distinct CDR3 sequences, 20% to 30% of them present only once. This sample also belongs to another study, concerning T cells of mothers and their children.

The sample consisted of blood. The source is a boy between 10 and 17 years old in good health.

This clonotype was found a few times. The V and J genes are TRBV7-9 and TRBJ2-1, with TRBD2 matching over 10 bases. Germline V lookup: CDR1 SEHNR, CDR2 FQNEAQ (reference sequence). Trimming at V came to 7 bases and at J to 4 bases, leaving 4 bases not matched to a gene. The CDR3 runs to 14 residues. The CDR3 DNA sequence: TGTGCCAGCACCCGGACTAGCGGTTACAATGAGCAGTTCTTC. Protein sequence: CASTRTSGYNEQFF.

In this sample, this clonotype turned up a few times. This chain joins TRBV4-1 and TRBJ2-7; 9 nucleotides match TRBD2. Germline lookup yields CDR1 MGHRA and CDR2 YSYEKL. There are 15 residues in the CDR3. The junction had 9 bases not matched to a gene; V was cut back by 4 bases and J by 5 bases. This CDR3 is CASSRISGSANEQYF. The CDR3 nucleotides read TGCGCCAGCAGCCGTATTAGCGGGAGTGCCAACGAGCAGTACTTC.

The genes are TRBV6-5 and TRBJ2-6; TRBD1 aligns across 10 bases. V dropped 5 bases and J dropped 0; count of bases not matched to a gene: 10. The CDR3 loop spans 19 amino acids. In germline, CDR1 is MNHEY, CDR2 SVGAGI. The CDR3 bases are TGTGCCAGCAGTCTCCTCGGGACAGGGGACCCCTCTGGGGCCAACGTCCTGACTTTC. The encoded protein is CASSLLGTGDPSGANVLTF.

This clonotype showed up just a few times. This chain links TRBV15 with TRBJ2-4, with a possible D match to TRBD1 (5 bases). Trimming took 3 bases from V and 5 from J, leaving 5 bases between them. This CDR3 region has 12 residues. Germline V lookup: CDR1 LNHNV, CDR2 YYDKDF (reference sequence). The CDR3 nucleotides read TGTGCCACCAGCAGCAGGGAAAACATTCAGTACTTC. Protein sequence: CATSSRENIQYF.

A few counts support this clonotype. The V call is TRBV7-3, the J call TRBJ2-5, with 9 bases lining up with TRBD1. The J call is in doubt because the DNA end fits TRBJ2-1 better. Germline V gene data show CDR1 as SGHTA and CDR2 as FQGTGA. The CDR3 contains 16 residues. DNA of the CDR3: TGTGCCAGCAGCCCGCAAGCAAGACAGGGGGGGAATGAGCAGTTCTTC. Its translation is CASSPQARQGGNEQFF.

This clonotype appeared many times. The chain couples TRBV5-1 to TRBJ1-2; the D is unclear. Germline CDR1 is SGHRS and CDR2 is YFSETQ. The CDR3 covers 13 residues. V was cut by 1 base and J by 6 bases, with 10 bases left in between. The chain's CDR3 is CASSLTGDDGYTF. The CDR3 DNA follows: TGCGCCAGCAGCTTGACCGGGGATGATGGCTACACCTTC.

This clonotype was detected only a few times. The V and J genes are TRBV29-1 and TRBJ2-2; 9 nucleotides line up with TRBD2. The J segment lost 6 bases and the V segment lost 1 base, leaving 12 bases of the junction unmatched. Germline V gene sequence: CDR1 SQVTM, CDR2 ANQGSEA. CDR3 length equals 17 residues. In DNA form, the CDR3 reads TGCAGCGTTGAAGGTAGCGGGGGCCCCCTCGGGGCCGGGGAGCTGTTTTTT. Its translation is CSVEGSGGPLGAGELFF.

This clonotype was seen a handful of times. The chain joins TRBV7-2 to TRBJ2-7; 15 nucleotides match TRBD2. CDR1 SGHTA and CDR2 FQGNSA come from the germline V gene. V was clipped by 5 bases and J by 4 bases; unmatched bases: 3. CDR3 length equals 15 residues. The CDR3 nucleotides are TGTGCCAGCAGCACTGGACTAGCGGGGGGGTACGAGCAGTACTTC. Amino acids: CASSTGLAGGYEQYF.

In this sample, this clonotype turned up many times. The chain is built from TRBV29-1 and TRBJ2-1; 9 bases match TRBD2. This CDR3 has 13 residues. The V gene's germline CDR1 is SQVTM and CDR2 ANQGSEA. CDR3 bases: TGCAGTGTTTCTAGCGGGGTTTACAATGAGCAGTTCTTC. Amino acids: CSVSSGVYNEQFF.